This TCR beta chain was captured in a study of OX40 agonist ivuxolimab in advanced cancers. For the wider study: Ivuxolimab, which targeted the costimulatory receptor OX40 (CD134), was an agonistic, fully human IgG2 monoclonal antibody. Intravenous ivuxolimab was administered to patients every 2 weeks at six dose levels: 0.01, 0.1, 0.3, 1.5, 3 and 10 mg/kg. Of the approximately 50 dose-escalation patients, hepatocellular carcinoma was present in about 20, melanoma in some 15, renal cell carcinoma in 9 and head and neck cancer in 9. The paper covers the monotherapy dose-escalation part of the phase I ivuxolimab trial, which included N ≈ 54 patients. In the dose-escalation cohort, 82.7% of patients were male, and the mean age was roughly 60 years with a range of roughly 20 to 80. Patients were allowed to have had prior anti-PD-1, anti-PD-L1 or anti-CTLA-4 therapy, and approximately 39% of the dose-escalation patients had been treated with checkpoint inhibitors. Three dose-escalation patients achieved partial responses, one with hepatocellular carcinoma and two with cutaneous melanoma. Peripheral TCRbeta sequencing aimed to test whether ivuxolimab altered TCR sequence diversity and caused clonal T-cell expansion. Overall results and qualifications from the work: Low levels of normalized T-cell clonal expansion were also shown by some nonresponding patients. The antigen specificity of the peripheral T cells that underwent clonal expansion was not determined. After ivuxolimab, more expanded clones were found on average in CD8+ T cells than in CD4+ T cells. At doses of 0.1 to 3.0 mg/kg, clonal expansion of both CD4+ and CD8+ blood T cells was observed from baseline to week 6. In the 0.1-3.0 mg/kg groups, partial responders were among the patients with the lowest normalized peripheral clonal expansion, particularly in CD8+ T cells.

The trial excluded patients who had a history of autoimmune disease or were on systemic immunosuppression. Peripheral blood for TCR sequencing was drawn from every dose cohort at baseline, at cycle 4 day 1 and at cycle 7 day 1. The samples were drawn from a first-in-human, open-label, multicenter phase I dose-escalation trial of ivuxolimab. Adults with locally advanced or metastatic melanoma, renal cell, hepatocellular, or head and neck squamous cell carcinoma were enrolled in the trial. Before TCR sequencing, CD4+ T cells and CD8+ T cells were sorted from peripheral blood as separate populations. A word on this clone: Its antigen specificity is not known. No qualities accompany the bases; no much larger clone lies one base away.

Genomic DNA was extracted from sorted cells for sequencing of the TCRbeta CDR3 region. TCRbeta CDR3 regions were sequenced using the immunoSEQ Assay. Imported from immuneACCESS, the table was reduced by TCRdb to in-frame sequences with V and J called. These copies leave out some clones; in studies compared against another copy, an unresolved V gene accounts for under half, and the cause of the remainder is not known. The sample records more than 70,000 clones, roughly 90% of which are singletons. The leading ten clones occupy 0.33% of the sample. The germline V gene yields ENHRY for CDR1 and SYGVKD for CDR2. V lost 6 bases and J lost 5 bases, and the count of bases not matched to a germline gene is 6. The CDR3 starts with the cysteine, ends with the phenylalanine, and has 13 residues. Of the read, only the CDR3 DNA is kept; its 39 bases are in frame from base 1.

The rearrangement joined TRBV10-3 to TRBJ2-7, with 8 bases in between that match TRBD2. The sequencing here drew on CD4+ or CD8+ T cells sorted from blood, taken in a trial of the OX40 agonist ivuxolimab. This sequence originates from an adult with an advanced solid tumor such as melanoma, head and neck, liver or kidney cancer. The CDR3 reads CAIRPPGGDEQYF. In nucleotide form, the sequence is TGTGCCATCAGGCCACCCGGGGGGGACGAGCAGTACTTC.